The rows below give T cell receptor beta chains drawn from one sample of a study of T cells in Graves' hyperthyroidism and ophthalmopathy. TCRdb ran MiXCR on the multiplex PCR reads and lists one entry per CDR3 protein. The data hold fewer than 900,000 distinct CDR3 sequences, with around a sixth observed a single time. The material sequenced was blood. These receptors came from a woman aged 50 to 65 with Graves' hyperthyroidism that later progressed to Graves' ophthalmopathy. The CDR3 runs from the conserved cysteine through the conserved F or W. A D gene is named only where the DNA matches it firmly. Rows give clone size only sometimes, using once, few, many, or a class for an expanded clone.

TRBD1 TRBJ1-2 . TRBV4-1 CASSHKDRGYGYTF TGCGCCAGCAGCCACAAGGACAGGGGGTATGGCTACACCTTC
TRBD1 TRBJ2-5 . TRBV9 CASSVVGQGAVETQYF TGTGCCAGCAGCGTAGTGGGACAGGGGGCCGTAGAGACCCAGTACTTC
. TRBJ1-1 many TRBV11-3 CASSLGLHTEAFF TGTGCCAGCAGCTTAGGGCTGCACACTGAAGCTTTCTTT
. TRBJ2-4 . TRBV13 CASSLGGTLAKNIQYF TGTGCCAGCAGTCTTGGTGGGACTCTCGCCAAAAACATTCAGTACTTC
. TRBJ2-1 few TRBV9 CASSEGHNENEQFF TGTGCCAGCAGCGAGGGTCATAATGAGAATGAGCAGTTCTTC
TRBD1 TRBJ2-2 . TRBV7-6 CASSDPGTGVGNTGELFF TGTGCCAGCAGCGACCCCGGGACAGGTGTCGGGAACACCGGGGAGCTGTTTTTT
TRBD1 TRBJ2-1 . TRBV24-1 CATSDPGQGGLDEQFF TGTGCCACCAGTGACCCGGGACAGGGAGGGCTCGATGAGCAGTTCTTC
. TRBJ1-5 many TRBV2 CASREQDRTYQPQHF TGTGCCAGCAGAGAACAAGACAGGACTTATCAGCCCCAGCATTTT
. TRBJ1-6 few TRBV5-1 CASSLKRARGNSPLHF TGCGCCAGCAGCTTGAAACGGGCCAGGGGAAATTCACCCCTCCACTTT
. TRBJ1-1 few TRBV10-2 CASSEWGSPTEAFF TGCGCCAGCAGTGAATGGGGTTCCCCCACTGAAGCTTTCTTT
TRBD1 TRBJ2-4 many TRBV2 CASSPGTVVNIQYF TGTGCCAGCAGCCCCGGGACAGTTGTAAACATTCAGTACTTC
. TRBJ2-3 many TRBV3-1 CASSQASDRTYYTDTQYF TGTGCCAGCAGCCAAGCCAGCGACAGGACCTACTACACAGATACGCAGTATTTT
. TRBJ2-5 . TRBV7-2 CASSLSTQETQYF TGTGCCAGCAGCTTATCGACCCAAGAGACCCAGTACTTC
. TRBJ2-3 . TRBV12-5 CASGLVLDRRSQPSTDTQYF TGTGCTAGTGGTTTGGTACTGGATCGCAGGAGCCAACCTAGCACAGATACGCAGTATTTT
TRBD1 TRBJ1-5 . TRBV27 CATTQQGKGQTKREEGNQPQHF TGTGCCACCACTCAACAAGGAAAGGGACAGACAAAAAGGGAGGAGGGCAATCAGCCCCAGCATTTT
. TRBJ1-4 many TRBV27 CASSSRQINEKLFF TGTGCCAGCAGTTCCCGCCAGATTAATGAAAAACTGTTTTTT
. TRBJ2-1 few TRBV30 CAWSVGLAYNEQFF TGTGCCTGGAGTGTTGGATTAGCTTACAATGAGCAGTTCTTC
. TRBJ1-3 few TRBV12-3/TRBV12-4 CASCDGDSGNTIYF TGTGCCAGTTGTGACGGGGACTCTGGAAACACCATATATTTT
TRBD2 TRBJ2-7 many TRBV2 CASGEAGGTYEQYF TGTGCCAGCGGGGAAGCGGGGGGGACCTACGAGCAGTACTTC
. TRBJ2-3 many TRBV30 CAWSRGTPLTDTQYF TGTGCCTGGAGTCGCGGGACCCCCCTTACAGATACGCAGTATTTT
. TRBJ1-3 . TRBV6-1 CASSPWGDGNTIYF TGTGCCAGCAGTCCATGGGGGGATGGAAACACCATATATTTT
. TRBJ1-1 . TRBV25-1 CASSESRGKDTEAFF TGTGCCAGCAGTGAATCGCGGGGGAAGGACACTGAAGCTTTCTTT
TRBD2 TRBJ2-7 few TRBV11-2 CASSLGLAGGSEQYF TGTGCCAGCAGCTTAGGCCTAGCGGGAGGATCCGAGCAGTACTTC
. TRBJ1-1 . TRBV15 CATSRDYGRGGTEAFF TGTGCCACCAGCAGAGATTACGGCAGGGGAGGGACTGAAGCTTTCTTT
TRBD1 TRBJ2-5 . TRBV18 CASSPSVQGAVGYF TGTGCCAGCTCACCATCGGTACAGGGGGCGGTGGGGTACTTC
TRBD1 TRBJ1-5 many TRBV5-5 CASSVGTGDQPQHF TGTGCCAGCAGCGTGGGGACAGGGGATCAGCCCCAGCATTTT
. TRBJ1-1 . TRBV29-1 CSVVDSRNTEAFF TGCAGCGTAGTGGACAGTCGGAACACTGAAGCTTTCTTT
TRBD1 TRBJ1-5 . TRBV20-1 CSATPETGDNQPQHF TGCAGTGCTACCCCCGAGACAGGGGACAATCAGCCCCAGCATTTT
TRBD2 TRBJ2-1 . TRBV10-2 CASKVASGGYLSYNEQFF TGCGCCAGCAAGGTAGCTAGCGGGGGGTACCTCTCCTACAATGAGCAGTTCTTC
TRBD1 TRBJ1-1 many TRBV6-2/TRBV6-3 CASSYSTGNGNTEAFF TGTGCCAGCAGTTACTCGACAGGGAACGGGAACACTGAAGCTTTCTTT
TRBD2 TRBJ2-5 . TRBV30 CAWITGLGGGASNQETQYF TGTGCCTGGATTACCGGCCTCGGCGGGGGGGCCTCGAACCAAGAGACCCAGTACTTC
TRBD2 TRBJ2-1 many TRBV11-2 CASSFGGGLSEQFF TGTGCCAGCAGCTTCGGGGGGGGGTTAAGTGAGCAGTTCTTC
. TRBJ2-5 few TRBV10-1 CASSVSLGHAYF TGCGCCAGCAGTGTGTCCCTCGGACACGCGTACTTC
. TRBJ1-5 few TRBV4-2 CASSQDSGNNQPQHF TGTGCCAGCAGCCAAGATTCAGGGAATAATCAGCCCCAGCATTTT
. TRBJ1-5 many TRBV3-1 CASSYREGQPQHF TGTGCCAGCAGCTACAGGGAAGGTCAGCCCCAGCATTTT
. TRBJ2-3 . TRBV6-2/TRBV6-3 CASSWGGGKGDTQYF TGTGCCAGCAGTTGGGGTGGGGGGAAGGGAGATACGCAGTATTTT
. TRBJ1-3 . TRBV11-2 CASRTTGRTSSGNTIYF TGTGCCAGCCGGACAACGGGCAGGACGAGCTCTGGAAACACCATATATTTT
. TRBJ2-1 . TRBV19 CASSPVGVNEQFF TGTGCCAGTTCTCCAGTTGGGGTCAATGAGCAGTTCTTC
. TRBJ2-3 many TRBV12-3/TRBV12-4 CASSLTGDTQYF TGTGCCAGCAGTTTAACGGGAGATACGCAGTATTTT
. TRBJ1-5 many TRBV3-1 CASSQDGKGNQPQHF TGTGCCAGCAGCCAAGATGGGAAGGGCAATCAGCCCCAGCATTTT
TRBD1 TRBJ1-5 . TRBV10-3 CAISESTGENQPQHF TGTGCCATCAGTGAGTCGACAGGGGAAAATCAGCCCCAGCATTTT
TRBD2 TRBJ2-1 few TRBV14 CASSLDEKRGRLDEQFF TGTGCCAGCAGCCTCGACGAGAAGCGGGGGAGATTGGATGAGCAGTTCTTC